These T cell receptor beta chains were read from a single sample in a study of PD-1 blockade in classical Hodgkin lymphoma. Sequenced by immunoSEQ multiplex PCR; TCRdb stores in-frame clones only, minus some. The sample has around 23,000 clones, roughly 88% seen once; the top ten hold 23%. Here the sequenced sample was peripheral blood mononuclear cells (PBMCs), taken before the fourth cycle of nivolumab. These receptors were obtained from a human donor with classical Hodgkin lymphoma. The CDR3 runs from the conserved cysteine through the conserved F or W. Each record gives: D gene, V gene, clone size, CDR3 length, J gene, CDR3 protein, CDR3 DNA. The D gene is left open where the match is weak. Where a row states a size, it is once, few, many or the class of an expanded clone; other rows omit it.

TRBD1	TRBV6-4	NA	11	TRBJ2-7	CASRSGGEQYF	TGTGCCAGCCGGTCAGGGGGCGAGCAGTACTTC
NA	TRBV25-1	few	13	TRBJ1-5	CASSLSNNQPQHF	TGTGCCAGCAGTCTCTCAAACAATCAGCCCCAGCATTTT
NA	TRBV18	NA	14	TRBJ1-1	CASSPTPLNTEAFF	TGTGCCAGCTCACCGACACCTTTGAACACTGAAGCTTTCTTT
TRBD2	TRBV6-1	NA	16	TRBJ2-7	CASSELLAGTIYEQYF	TGTGCCAGCAGTGAACTTCTAGCGGGAACTATCTACGAGCAGTACTTC
NA	TRBV6-1	NA	14	TRBJ2-2	CASRPGRSTGELFF	TGTGCCAGCAGACCAGGACGAAGCACCGGGGAGCTGTTTTTT
NA	TRBV5-1	NA	15	TRBJ1-2	CASSTSAGSNYGYTF	TGCGCCAGCAGCACGTCCGCAGGGTCTAACTATGGCTACACCTTC
NA	TRBV7-8	NA	14	TRBJ1-6	CASSLAGRGSPLHF	TGTGCCAGCAGCTTAGCGGGCAGGGGTTCACCCCTCCACTTT
NA	TRBV5-1	NA	16	TRBJ1-5	CASSLWAATENQPQHF	TGCGCCAGCAGCTTATGGGCGGCAACGGAGAATCAGCCCCAGCATTTT
NA	TRBV25-1	NA	13	TRBJ2-5	CASSSQGTETQYF	TGTGCCAGCAGTTCGCAGGGGACGGAGACCCAGTACTTC
TRBD1	TRBV25-1	NA	16	TRBJ1-1	CASSSRDRATNTEAFF	TGTGCCAGCAGTTCCCGGGACAGGGCAACCAACACTGAAGCTTTCTTT
NA	TRBV21-1	NA	16	TRBJ1-5	CASSNHRQGGNQPQHF	TGTGCCAGCAGCAACCACCGACAGGGGGGCAATCAGCCCCAGCATTTT
TRBD1	TRBV9	NA	14	TRBJ1-2	CASSVGSGGNGYTF	TGTGCCAGCAGCGTAGGGTCAGGGGGCAATGGCTACACCTTC
NA	TRBV5-1	NA	15	TRBJ2-1	CASSSVGSSYNEQFF	TGCGCCAGCAGCTCAGTAGGGTCGTCTTACAATGAGCAGTTCTTC
NA	TRBV29-1	NA	14	TRBJ1-1	CSGKNREGDTEAFF	TGCAGCGGCAAGAACAGGGAGGGGGACACTGAAGCTTTCTTT
NA	TRBV30	NA	14	TRBJ2-1	CAWRWANGYNEQFF	TGTGCCTGGAGGTGGGCTAATGGATACAATGAGCAGTTCTTC
TRBD2	TRBV7-2	NA	14	TRBJ2-7	CASSLLAGSYEQYF	TGTGCCAGCAGCTTGCTAGCGGGGTCCTACGAGCAGTACTTC
TRBD2	TRBV4-2	NA	16	TRBJ2-3	CASSQEEASGGDTQYF	TGTGCCAGCAGCCAAGAGGAGGCTAGCGGGGGGGATACGCAGTATTTT
TRBD1	TRBV5-4	NA	16	TRBJ2-3	CASSLGTGGIADTQYF	TGTGCCAGCAGCTTGGGGACAGGGGGAATCGCAGATACGCAGTATTTT
NA	TRBV15	NA	17	TRBJ2-7	CATSRDLGTRIRYEQYF	TGTGCCACCAGCAGAGATCTGGGGACCAGAATTAGGTACGAGCAGTACTTC
NA	TRBV11-3	NA	13	TRBJ2-7	CASSLDLRGEQYF	TGTGCCAGCAGCTTAGATCTCAGAGGCGAGCAGTACTTC
NA	TRBV30	NA	15	TRBJ2-5	CAWSEGDLGGETQYF	TGTGCCTGGTCTGAAGGGGATTTGGGTGGAGAGACCCAGTACTTC
NA	TRBV6-1	NA	15	TRBJ1-3	CASSDTWSTGNTIYF	TGTGCCAGCAGTGACACATGGTCCACTGGAAACACCATATATTTT
NA	TRBV5-1	NA	17	TRBJ1-3	CASSLASADLGGNTIYF	TGCGCCAGCAGCTTGGCATCGGCCGACCTTGGCGGAAACACCATATATTTT
NA	TRBV12-5	NA	18	TRBJ2-7	CASGLVLGDTPSSYEQYF	TGTGCTAGTGGTTTGGTCCTAGGGGACACCCCGTCCTCCTACGAGCAGTACTTC
TRBD1	TRBV29-1	NA	11	TRBJ2-1	CSGDRNNEQFF	TGCAGCGGGGACAGAAACAATGAGCAGTTCTTC
NA	TRBV19	NA	14	TRBJ1-5	CASVQGMGNQPQHF	TGTGCCAGTGTTCAGGGGATGGGGAATCAGCCCCAGCATTTT
NA	TRBV30	few	17	TRBJ1-1	CACQPGTPRIMNTEAFF	TGTGCCTGCCAACCCGGGACACCCCGAATTATGAACACTGAAGCTTTCTTT
NA	TRBV2	NA	17	TRBJ1-5	CASSDSRRIYSNQPQHF	TGTGCCAGCAGTGATTCCCGGAGGATCTATAGCAATCAGCCCCAGCATTTT
NA	TRBV19	NA	17	TRBJ1-4	CASSIDWPGGTNEKLFF	TGTGCCAGTAGTATAGATTGGCCAGGCGGGACTAATGAAAAACTGTTTTTT
NA	TRBV5-1	NA	15	TRBJ2-7	CASSLSLLRTYEQYF	TGCGCCAGCAGCTTGAGTTTACTACGAACCTACGAGCAGTACTTC
NA	TRBV20-1	NA	11	TRBJ2-7	CSARDPVGQYF	TGCAGTGCTAGAGATCCGGTGGGGCAGTACTTC
NA	TRBV7-9	NA	11	TRBJ2-1	CASNSYNEQFF	TGTGCCAGCAACTCATACAATGAGCAGTTCTTC
TRBD1	TRBV6-1	NA	17	TRBJ1-3	CASSDFIGTGDGNTIYF	TGTGCCAGCAGTGACTTTATAGGGACAGGGGACGGAAACACCATATATTTT
NA	TRBV6-1	NA	13	TRBJ2-1	CASSVRVTDEQFF	TGTGCCAGCAGTGTAAGGGTGACGGATGAGCAGTTCTTC
NA	TRBV7-6	NA	13	TRBJ1-5	CASSGASNQPQHF	TGTGCCAGTTCGGGGGCAAGCAATCAGCCCCAGCATTTT
TRBD1	TRBV10-3	NA	15	TRBJ2-2	CAIRDRTGDTGELFF	TGTGCCATCAGAGACCGGACAGGGGACACCGGGGAGCTGTTTTTT
TRBD1	TRBV6-6	NA	16	TRBJ1-6	CASSYRPGQGDSPLHF	TGTGCCAGCAGTTACCGCCCGGGACAGGGGGACTCACCCCTCCACTTT
NA	TRBV29-1	NA	14	TRBJ2-3	CSSQGGASTDTQYF	TGCAGCTCACAAGGGGGGGCTAGCACAGATACGCAGTATTTT
NA	TRBV5-1	NA	15	TRBJ2-2	CASSLDIPNTGELFF	TGCGCCAGCAGCCTAGACATTCCGAACACCGGGGAGCTGTTTTTT
TRBD2	TRBV4-2	NA	16	TRBJ2-1	CASSQVTSGSPNEQFF	TGTGCCAGCAGCCAAGTAACTAGCGGGAGCCCCAATGAGCAGTTCTTC
NA	TRBV5-1	NA	16	TRBJ2-5	CASSLEIQGTGETQYF	TGCGCCAGCAGCTTGGAGATACAAGGGACGGGAGAGACCCAGTACTTC
NA	TRBV29-1	NA	13	TRBJ1-1	CSVVSRQNTEAFF	TGCAGCGTTGTGTCCCGACAGAACACTGAAGCTTTCTTT